Included here is one T cell receptor (beta chain) sequence, with context. Its antigen is unknown. Individual cDNA molecules each received unique molecular identifiers attached to them. MiXCR, run by TCRdb on the 5' RACE reads, gives a single entry per CDR3 protein. The sample contains some 71,000 distinct CDR3 sequences, roughly 15% of which appear only once. This record belongs to a study of early T cells in non-severe SARS-CoV-2 infection. Study as a whole: Sequenced material consisted of bulk RNA (from unsorted whole blood), and chains were unpaired. Whole-study findings and limits: Anti-spike CD8 specificities were favored by VDJdb matching, whose results missed private and CD4 specificities.

The trim removed 10 bases at V and 4 bases at J, leaving 9 bases unmatched. CDR1 ENHRY and CDR2 SYGVKD come from the germline V gene. The CDR3 totals 14 residues. Sequencing input: whole blood. The rearrangement links TRBV10-3 to TRBJ2-2; TRBD1 agrees at 7 bases. This clonotype was sampled from an adult who was a healthcare worker with PCR-confirmed SARS-CoV-2 infection or an uninfected control (not recorded which). In DNA form, the CDR3 reads TGTGCCACCCACCATGACAGGGTCACCGGGGAGCTGTTTTTT. Amino acid sequence: CATHHDRVTGELFF.